Detailed here is one T cell receptor (beta chain). This entry belongs to a study of CD8 T cells in Susac syndrome. The V gene's germline CDR1 is MNHNS and CDR2 SASEGT. This CDR3 has 16 residues. V shed 7 bases, J shed 3 bases, and the junction held 13 bases outside the gene matches. Random hexamers were used to reverse transcribe the RNA input (about 0.5 to 1 ug). Each CDR3 protein gets one entry after TCRdb re-called the immunoSEQ multiplex PCR reads with MiXCR. The sample shows under 200,000 distinct CDR3 sequences, approximately 94% of them seen only once. The receptor's source is a human donor with Susac syndrome. This rearrangement joins TRBV6-1 to TRBJ2-7; 9 bases are shared with TRBD1. Sequencing used CD4+ T cells from PBMCs. As DNA, the CDR3 is TGTGCCAGCAATACGAAGAAGGGACAGGGTTTCTACGAGCAGTACTTC. Translating it yields CASNTKKGQGFYEQYF.